This T cell receptor beta chain emerged from a study of T cell clonality in common variable immunodeficiency. Of note for this clone: Antigen: not known. The CDR3 extends 3 residues past the end of the read, so its final part is completed from the germline J gene.

Replacement immunoglobulin had been given to every CVID subject for at least one year. Each donor provided 5 to 8 ml of heparinized whole blood. General study findings and limits: In common variable immunodeficiency, TCR beta chains reportedly carried fewer deletions and N-nucleotide insertions. Fewer TCRbeta clones were shared among CVID subjects than controls. T cell subpopulation sequencing would be needed to explain CVID clonality.

Germline V lookup: CDR1 SGHTA, CDR2 FQGNSA. Trimming stripped 5 bases from V and 4 bases from J, with 16 bases between. The CDR3 is made up of 15 amino acids. Only in-frame clones appear in the TCRdb table, and some are missing; sequencing was by immunoSEQ multiplex PCR. This sample comprises almost 20,000 clones, none seen once only. The J gene is TRBJ2-3, the V gene TRBV7-2; the D gene is possibly TRBD2 (6 bases). Material for sequencing was peripheral blood mononuclear cells. This receptor was taken from a human donor with common variable immunodeficiency. The CDR3 DNA, read in part, is TGTGCCAGCAGCCGATTGGAGGGCCTGGCAGATACG. Its translation: CASSRLEGLADT. The complete CDR3 reads CASSRLEGLADTQYF.